Included here is one T cell receptor beta chain sequence, with context. Antigen specificity is unknown. The data originate from a study of lymphopenia after photon versus proton radiotherapy. General study results and limits: After the lymphocyte nadir, photon-treated repertoires showed oligoclonal expansion, especially of CD8+ Temra cells. Only patients who died were analyzed for survival; proton advantage is unproven. Photon-treated patients lost naive T cells and TCR diversity; proton-treated stayed stable.

This table comes from immunoSEQ multiplex PCR, and its TCRdb copy is limited to in-frame clones, with some not included. The table has over 15,000 clones, around 90% seen once. The CDR3 length is 16 residues. With 1 base removed from V and 0 bases from J, the gap between germline ends came to 12 bases. CDR1 and CDR2 from the germline V gene are SGHTA and FQGNSA. The origin of this receptor is a man aged 60-69 years with pancreatic cancer. The source material was peripheral blood, sampled from a patient treated with photon-based radiotherapy. V gene TRBV7-2 combines with J gene TRBJ2-5; D gene unclear. CDR3 nucleotides: TGTGCCAGCAGCTTAGGTGTGACAACACACCAAGAGACCCAGTACTTC. As protein: CASSLGVTTHQETQYF.